The sequence of this T cell receptor beta chain was determined in a study of control samples from healthy donors and cancer patients. Method: immunoSEQ multiplex PCR; TCRdb's copy keeps in-frame clones and lacks some. The sample includes roughly 130,000 clones, about 91% of them seen just once. Germline loops: CDR1 SNHLY, CDR2 FYNNEI. V lost 7 bases to trimming and J lost 11 bases, with 11 bases between them. The CDR3 length is 10 residues. This clonotype originated in a man younger than 35 in good health. The chain links TRBV2 to TRBJ1-1; a possible D gene is TRBD1 (6 bases). The source material was blood. The CDR3 sequence: CASIGRGAFF. CDR3 in DNA: TGTGCCAGCATTGGGAGGGGGGCTTTCTTT.